These 30 T cell receptor beta chains were all obtained from the same sample, sequenced in a study of beta chain features in type 1 diabetes. Points from the study as a whole: TCRB CDR3 length was moderately but significantly reduced in all four CD4+ subsets of Type 1 diabetes patients.

Reverse transcribing all isolated RNA meant expressed TCRB transcripts were sequenced. This table comes from immunoSEQ multiplex PCR, and its TCRdb copy is limited to in-frame clones, with some not included. Here the sample spans about 660,000 clones, over 12% being singletons. Their target antigens are unknown. The source material was naive CD4+ T cells from blood. The source of these receptors is a young man with type 1 diabetes.

This chain uses TRBV30 with TRBJ1-4; tentative D call: TRBD1 (5 bases). V lost 4 bases, J lost 7 bases, and 7 bases lay in between. Germline V gene lookup returns CDR1 GTSNPN and CDR2 SVGIG (reference sequence). This CDR3 spans 11 amino acids. Written as DNA, the CDR3 is TGTGCCTGGACAGGGTCTGAAAAACTGTTTTTT. Protein product: CAWTGSEKLFF.

This clone was seen a few times. The gene calls are TRBV28 and TRBJ1-1; maybe TRBD1 (5 bases). V dropped 7 bases and J dropped 6 bases, with 9 bases sitting between them. The CDR3 runs 11 residues. Germline values: CDR1 MDHEN, CDR2 SYDVKM. The CDR3 nucleotides read TGTGCCAGCACCTCGGGGGCTGAAGCTTTCTTT. It is translated as CASTSGAEAFF.

To note about this clone: The sample carries other DNA sequences with the same CDR3. V usage is TRBV18 and J usage is TRBJ1-5; 9 bases align to TRBD1. The V gene end was trimmed by 3 bases and the J gene end by 5 bases; junction bases not matched to a gene: 2. This CDR3 is 14 amino acids long. Germline values: CDR1 KGHSH, CDR2 LQKENI. Written as DNA, the CDR3 is TGTGCCAGCTCACCGGACAGGGGATATCAGCCCCAGCATTTT. This encodes CASSPDRGYQPQHF. Variable domain in full (rest from reference TRBV18 and TRBJ1-5): NAGVMQNPRHLVRRRGQEARLRCSPMKGHSHVYWYRQLPEEGLKFMVYLQKENIIDESGMPKERFSAEFPKEGPSILRIQQVVRGDSAAYFCASSPDRGYQPQHFGDGTRLSIL.

A few counts support this clone. The CDR3 DNA reads as TGTGCCAGCAGTGGGGACAGGGATGCCACTAATGAAAAACTGTTTTTT. Its translation is CASSGDRDATNEKLFF. The chain carries TRBV6-7 and TRBJ1-4, with 9 bases that match TRBD1. TRBV6-7 is given ORF status, its function remaining uncertain. V dropped 5 bases and J dropped 2; count of bases not matched to a gene: 6. This CDR3 spans 16 amino acids.

This clone was found a few times. A read error is possible here, since a much larger clone lies one base away. The sample holds other DNA sequences that translate to the same CDR3. This chain connects TRBV28 to TRBJ2-5; no clear D gene. From germline, CDR1 is MDHEN and CDR2 SYDVKM. The CDR3 runs to 10 residues. Trimming removed 5 bases at V and 4 bases at J, with 2 bases between. CDR3 region: CASSAETQYF. DNA of the CDR3: TGTGCCAGCAGTGCAGAGACCCAGTACTTC.

This clone showed up just a few times. V is TRBV4-1 and J is TRBJ1-5; D unclear. The germline V and J ends were trimmed by 9 bases and 7 bases, with 16 bases remaining between them. CDR1 is MGHRA, CDR2 YSYEKL, per germline. The CDR3 loop spans 13 amino acids. CDR3 in DNA: TGCGCCAGGACGGGCCTCCTGGGGCAGCCCCAGCATTTT. Protein product: CARTGLLGQPQHF.

This clone was seen only a few times. This chain links TRBV18 with TRBJ2-1; TRBD1 aligns across 9 bases. Germline lookup yields CDR1 KGHSH and CDR2 LQKENI. The CDR3 totals 14 residues. V was clipped by 3 bases and J by 3 bases; unmatched bases: 0. The chain's CDR3 is CASSPGQGYNEQFF. The CDR3 nucleotides are TGTGCCAGCTCACCGGGACAGGGCTACAATGAGCAGTTCTTC. The variable domain in full, completed from reference TRBV18 and TRBJ2-1, reads NAGVMQNPRHLVRRRGQEARLRCSPMKGHSHVYWYRQLPEEGLKFMVYLQKENIIDESGMPKERFSAEFPKEGPSILRIQQVVRGDSAAYFCASSPGQGYNEQFFGPGTRLTVL.

The count of this clone is one. The rearrangement links TRBV2 to TRBJ2-2; no definite D call. The length of the CDR3 is 14 residues. Germline CDR1 SNHLY, CDR2 FYNNEI. The V and J ends lost 4 bases and 3 bases respectively, with 9 bases between them. The CDR3 bases are TGTGCCAGCAGTGGCCAGCCCTACACCGGGGAGCTGTTTTTT. Translated, it gives CASSGQPYTGELFF.

The V gene is TRBV30, the J gene TRBJ2-3, with a tentative D call TRBD1 (6 bases). CDR1 GTSNPN and CDR2 SVGIG come from the germline V gene (reference sequence). The V and J ends lost 5 bases and 4 bases respectively, with 10 bases between them. The CDR3 totals 12 residues. CDR3 sequence (DNA): TGTGCCTGGGGGGACAACCCAGATACGCAGTATTTT. Its translation is CAWGDNPDTQYF. Full variable domain (rest looked up from reference TRBV30 and TRBJ2-3): SQTIHQWPATLVQPVGSPLSLECTVEGTSNPNLYWYRQAAGRGLQLLFYSVGIGQISSEVPQNLSASRPQDRQFILSSKKLLLSDSGFYLCAWGDNPDTQYFGPGTRLTVL.

This clone was picked up a small number of times. The V and J genes are TRBV20-1 and TRBJ1-4; D remains ambiguous. V was cut by 5 bases and J by 8 bases, with 9 bases left in between. Germline loops: CDR1 DFQATT, CDR2 SNEGSKA (reference sequence). The CDR3 runs to 11 residues. The CDR3 is CSAPSGEKLFF. The CDR3 DNA reads TGCAGTGCTCCAAGTGGGGAAAAACTGTTTTTT.

V usage is TRBV19 and J usage is TRBJ2-1; 9 positions agree with TRBD2. This CDR3 comprises 15 residues. The J segment lost 8 bases and the V segment lost 5 bases, leaving 10 bases of the junction unmatched. Germline CDR1 reads LNHDA; CDR2 reads SQIVND (reference sequence). The chain's CDR3 is CASSGTGRGGDEQFF. CDR3 nucleotide sequence: TGTGCCAGTAGTGGCACAGGGCGGGGGGGCGATGAGCAGTTCTTC.

This chain uses TRBV11-2 with TRBJ1-5; weak D call: TRBD1 (6 bases). The germline V gene encodes CDR1 SGHAT and CDR2 FQNNGV. The CDR3 consists of 14 residues. V lost 6 bases to trimming and J lost 3 bases, with 12 bases between them. The CDR3, as DNA: TGTGCCAGCAGTCCTCAGGGACACAATCAGCCCCAGCATTTT. Translated, it gives CASSPQGHNQPQHF. The full variable domain, its missing parts supplied by reference TRBV11-2 and TRBJ1-5, is EAGVAQSPRYKIIEKRQSVAFWCNPISGHATLYWYQQILGQGPKLLIQFQNNGVVDDSQLPKDRFSAERLKGVDSTLKIQPAKLEDSAVYLCASSPQGHNQPQHFGDGTRLSIL.

The gene calls are TRBV9 and TRBJ2-5; D not resolved. This CDR3 has 14 residues. Between the trimmed V and J ends, which lost 0 bases and 5 bases, there was a span of 11 bases. Germline CDR1 and CDR2: SGDLS and YYNGEE. The CDR3 DNA is TGTGCCAGCAGCGTAGGTATATTAATGGAGACCCAGTACTTC. Its translation: CASSVGILMETQYF.

The rearrangement uses TRBV25-1 and TRBJ1-2; a possible D gene is TRBD1 (6 bases). Per germline, CDR1 MGHDK and CDR2 SYGVNS. V lost 1 base, J lost 4 bases, and 13 bases lay in between. The CDR3 consists of 15 residues. The CDR3 is CASSEFFGQIYGYTF. The CDR3 region has the DNA TGTGCCAGCAGTGAATTCTTCGGACAGATCTATGGCTACACCTTC.

The V and J genes are TRBV7-2 and TRBJ2-7; 10 nucleotides line up with TRBD2. From germline, CDR1 is SGHTA and CDR2 FQGNSA. Unmatched junction bases numbered 3, after V lost 5 bases and J lost 2 bases. The CDR3 consists of 14 residues. CDR3 bases: TGTGCCAGCAGCACCCTAGCGGGGGCCTACGAGCAGTACTTC. Translating it yields CASSTLAGAYEQYF.

This clone has more than one count but fewer than ten. The rearrangement links TRBV1 to TRBJ2-3; the table's D call, TRBD1, has no DNA check behind it. TRBV1 is noted as a pseudogene. The CDR3 consists of 21 residues. The CDR3, as DNA: TGCACCAGCAGCCCAGCCCAGGGCACAAGATGGCGGTCTTCTAGCACAGATACGCAGTATTTT. It yields the protein CTSSPAQGTRWRSSSTDTQYF.

This clone was seen a handful of times. The gene calls are TRBV6-6 and TRBJ2-7, with 9 positions matching TRBD1. The CDR3 covers 14 residues. The V segment lost 7 bases and the J segment 4 bases; nucleotides outside the gene matches: 8. Germline V gene sequence: CDR1 MNHNY, CDR2 SVGAGI (reference sequence). The CDR3 loop is CASIRGTGTYEQYF. For the CDR3, the DNA is TGTGCCAGCATAAGGGGGACAGGGACTTACGAGCAGTACTTC.

This clone was detected only a few times. The gene calls are TRBV5-6 and TRBJ1-6, with 7 bases aligning to TRBD1. CDR1 is SGHDT, CDR2 YYEEEE, per germline. There are 13 residues in the CDR3. With 0 bases clipped from V and 10 bases from J, the junction kept 1 base outside the gene matches. This chain's CDR3 is CASSLAGQSPLHF. Written as DNA, the CDR3 is TGTGCCAGCAGCTTGGCGGGACAGTCACCCCTCCACTTT.

This rearrangement joins TRBV28 to TRBJ1-1; 7 nucleotides line up with TRBD1. The CDR3 sequence is 15 residues long. The trim removed 5 bases at V and 0 bases at J, leaving 6 bases unmatched. The germline gives CDR1 MDHEN, CDR2 SYDVKM. The CDR3 DNA reads TGTGCCAGCAGTCCATCCAGGGGGATGAACACTGAAGCTTTCTTT. It specifies CASSPSRGMNTEAFF.

The sample holds a few counts of this clone. This sample includes further DNA sequences coding for the same CDR3. This rearrangement joins TRBV2 to TRBJ2-7, with 8 positions matching TRBD1. CDR3 length: 14 residues. CDR1 and CDR2 (germline): SNHLY, FYNNEI. Germline trimming cut 2 bases from V and 4 bases from J; bases unmatched to any gene: 4. CDR3 sequence reads: CASSEQGATYEQYF. The CDR3 DNA reads as TGTGCCAGCAGTGAACAGGGGGCAACGTACGAGCAGTACTTC. The full variable domain, its missing parts supplied by reference TRBV2 and TRBJ2-7, is EPEVTQTPSHQVTQMGQEVILRCVPISNHLYFYWYRQILGQKVEFLVSFYNNEISEKSEIFDDQFSVERPDGSNFTLKIRSTKLEDSAMYFCASSEQGATYEQYFGPGTRLTVT.

This clone occurred a few times. The rearrangement links TRBV9 to TRBJ1-3, with 7 positions matching TRBD1. The CDR3 length is 16 residues. After removal of 3 bases from V and 4 bases from J, the junction contained 10 bases not matched to a gene. Per germline, CDR1 SGDLS and CDR2 YYNGEE. The CDR3 reads CASSGDRTGFGNTIYF. The CDR3 coding sequence is TGTGCCAGCAGCGGCGACCGGACAGGCTTCGGAAACACCATATATTTT.

V usage is TRBV6-6 and J usage is TRBJ1-2, with unresolved D. The ends were cut back, 0 bases at V and 2 bases at J, with 13 bases in the middle. CDR1 is MNHNY and CDR2 is SVGAGI in the germline V gene (reference sequence). The CDR3 loop spans 16 amino acids. CDR3 amino acids: CASSYSGESQNYGYTF. CDR3 bases: TGTGCCAGCAGTTACTCCGGGGAATCCCAAAACTATGGCTACACCTTC.

The chain combines TRBV19 with TRBJ2-1; D uncertain. Germline-derived CDR1 and CDR2 are LNHDA and SQIVND (reference sequence). This CDR3 contains 17 residues. Trimming stripped 5 bases from V and 1 base from J, with 18 bases between. The CDR3 sequence is CASSAQGSPFSYNEQFF. CDR3 DNA: TGTGCCAGTAGTGCACAAGGTTCCCCTTTTTCCTACAATGAGCAGTTCTTC.

This clone was seen only a few times. The chain couples TRBV29-1 to TRBJ2-1; no reliable D call. The CDR3 runs to 13 residues. Germline V CDR1 and CDR2: SQVTM, ANQGSEA. Trimming pared 4 bases from V and 0 bases from J, leaving 7 bases between. CDR3 nucleotides: TGCAGCGTTGCCTCGACCTCCTACAATGAGCAGTTCTTC. This translates into CSVASTSYNEQFF.

This sequence joins TRBV6-5 and TRBJ2-1; D not certain. Germline assignment: CDR1 MNHEY and CDR2 SVGAGI. The length of the CDR3 is 15 residues. V lost 2 bases, J lost 0 bases, and 8 bases lay in between. CDR3 in amino acids: CASSYRAVSYNEQFF. CDR3 sequence (DNA): TGTGCCAGCAGTTACAGGGCGGTCTCCTACAATGAGCAGTTCTTC.

The chain employs TRBV15 and TRBJ2-7; D gene ambiguous. CDR3 length equals 14 residues. Germline CDR1 LNHNV, CDR2 YYDKDF (reference sequence). Trimming stripped 0 bases from V and 2 bases from J, with 8 bases between. The CDR3 protein is CATSRDRATYEQYF. CDR3 nucleotide sequence: TGTGCCACCAGCAGAGATCGGGCCACCTACGAGCAGTACTTC. The variable domain in full, completed from reference TRBV15 and TRBJ2-7, reads DAMVIQNPRYQVTQFGKPVTLSCSQTLNHNVMYWYQQKSSQAPKLLFHYYDKDFNNEADTPDNFQSRRPNTSFCFLDIRSPGLGDTAMYLCATSRDRATYEQYFGPGTRLTVT.

Worth noting for this clone: Mismatch with germline at one junction end may stem from a read error. The chain uses TRBV28 and TRBJ2-5, with 8 bases matching TRBD1. The CDR3 is made up of 16 amino acids. The germline CDR1 and CDR2 sequences are MDHEN and SYDVKM. The CDR3 here is CASMTPTGRGQESQYF. CDR3 DNA: TGTGCCAGCATGACCCCCACGGGCAGGGGGCAAGAGAGCCAGTACTTC.

In its sample, this clone was seen a few times. The genes are TRBV29-1 and TRBJ2-7; possibly TRBD2 for D (5 bases). CDR3 length: 14 residues. The ends were cut back, 7 bases at V and 9 bases at J, with 25 bases in the middle. Germline lookup yields CDR1 SQVTM and CDR2 ANQGSEA. The CDR3 DNA reads TGCAGCGCCCGAAGAGGAGACCGCTCGGGGTGGCAGTACTTC. The encoded protein is CSARRGDRSGWQYF.

The chain joins TRBV2 to TRBJ1-1; 8 bases fit TRBD1. Germline V gene lookup returns CDR1 SNHLY and CDR2 FYNNEI. The V and J ends lost 8 bases and 6 bases, in that order; junction bases with no gene match: 11. The CDR3 contains 14 residues. The CDR3 DNA is TGTGCCAGCGTGGAAGGGCCAGGGGGCTCTGAAGCTTTCTTT. Its translation is CASVEGPGGSEAFF.

The table lists this clone with a few counts. V gene TRBV11-2 combines with J gene TRBJ2-1; no clear D. The CDR3 loop spans 14 amino acids. V was pared by 0 bases and J by 6 bases, with 9 bases between. Germline loops: CDR1 SGHAT, CDR2 FQNNGV. The DNA for the CDR3 is TGTGCCAGCAGCTTAGAGGGTATTGCCAATGAGCAGTTCTTC. As protein: CASSLEGIANEQFF.